This T cell receptor beta chain derives from a study of control samples from healthy donors and cancer patients. The V gene's germline CDR1 is SEHNR and CDR2 FQNEAQ (reference sequence). Trimming left V 6 bases short and J 7 bases short, with 7 bases between. This CDR3 comprises 12 residues. TCRdb keeps only in-frame clones here, not all; method: immunoSEQ multiplex PCR. The sample lists about 59,000 clones; more than 90% were seen once. This clonotype was obtained from a man in his forties with colorectal cancer. V gene TRBV7-9 combines with J gene TRBJ1-6; D gene unclear. The sequenced sample consisted of PBMCs. CDR3 sequence: CASRPGNSPLHF. The CDR3 DNA sequence: TGTGCCAGCAGGCCGGGGAATTCACCCCTCCACTTT.